Reported below is one T cell receptor beta chain. This table comes from immunoSEQ multiplex PCR, and its TCRdb copy is limited to in-frame clones, with some not included. The sample lists 47,000 or so clones; approximately 90% were seen once. The data were obtained in a study of OX40 agonist ivuxolimab in advanced cancers. This CDR3 is 13 amino acids long. Germline assignment: CDR1 MGHRA and CDR2 YSYEKL. V dropped 7 bases and J dropped 1 base, with 10 bases sitting between them. This sequence originates from an adult with an advanced solid tumor such as melanoma, head and neck, liver or kidney cancer. This chain uses TRBV4-1 with TRBJ1-1; D ambiguous. This material consisted of CD4+ or CD8+ T cells sorted from blood, taken in a trial of the OX40 agonist ivuxolimab. CDR3: CASTRSGNTEAFF. The CDR3 DNA reads TGCGCCAGCACCCGGTCGGGGAACACTGAAGCTTTCTTT.